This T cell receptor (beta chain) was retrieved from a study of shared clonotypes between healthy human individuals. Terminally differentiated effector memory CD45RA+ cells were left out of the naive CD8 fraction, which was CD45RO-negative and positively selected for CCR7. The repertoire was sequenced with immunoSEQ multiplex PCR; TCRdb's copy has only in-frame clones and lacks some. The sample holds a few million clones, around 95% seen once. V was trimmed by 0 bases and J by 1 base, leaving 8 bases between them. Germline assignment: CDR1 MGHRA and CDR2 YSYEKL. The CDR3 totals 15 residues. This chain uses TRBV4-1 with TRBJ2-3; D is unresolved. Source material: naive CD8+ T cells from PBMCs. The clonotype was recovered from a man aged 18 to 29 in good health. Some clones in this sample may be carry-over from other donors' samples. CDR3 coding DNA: TGCGCCAGCAGCCAAGAAATCGCCCGCACAGATACGCAGTATTTT. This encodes CASSQEIARTDTQYF.